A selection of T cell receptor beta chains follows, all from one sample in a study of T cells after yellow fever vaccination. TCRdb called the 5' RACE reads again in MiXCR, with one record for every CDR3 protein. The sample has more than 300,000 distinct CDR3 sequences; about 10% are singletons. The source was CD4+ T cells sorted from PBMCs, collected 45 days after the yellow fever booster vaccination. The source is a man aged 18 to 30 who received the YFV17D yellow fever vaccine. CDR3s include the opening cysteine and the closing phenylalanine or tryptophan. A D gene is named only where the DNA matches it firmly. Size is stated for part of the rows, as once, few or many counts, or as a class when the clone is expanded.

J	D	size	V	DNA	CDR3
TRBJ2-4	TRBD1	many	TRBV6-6	TGTGCCAGCACGGGACAGGGGACCATTCAGTACTTC	CASTGQGTIQYF
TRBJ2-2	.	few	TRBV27	TGTGCCAGCAGTTTATCGTACAGGTGGCCCAACACCGGGGAGCTGTTTTTT	CASSLSYRWPNTGELFF
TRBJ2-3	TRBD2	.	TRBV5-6	TGTGCCAGCAGGATCGGGACTAGCGCATATACGCAGTATTTT	CASRIGTSAYTQYF
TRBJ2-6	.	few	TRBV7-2	TGTGCCAGCGATAGTAACTCTGGGGCCAACGTCCTGACTTTC	CASDSNSGANVLTF
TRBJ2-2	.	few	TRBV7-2	TGTGCCAGCAGCTCTCGGGGCCCGTGGATGAACACCGGGGAGCTGTTTTTT	CASSSRGPWMNTGELFF
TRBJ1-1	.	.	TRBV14	TGTGCCAGCAGACTCACGGGGCTGAACACTGAAGCTTTCTTT	CASRLTGLNTEAFF
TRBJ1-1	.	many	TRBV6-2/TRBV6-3	TGTGCCAGCAGCCATGCCTTGTTCAGAGGTGAAGCTTTCTTT	CASSHALFRGEAFF
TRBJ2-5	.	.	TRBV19	TGTGCCAGTAGTTGGTCCGGGACGGCGCGGGGTCAAGAGACCCAGTACTTC	CASSWSGTARGQETQYF
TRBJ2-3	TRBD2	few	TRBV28	TGTGCCAGCAAAAGGACTAGCGGGGGCCCGGATACGCAGTATTTT	CASKRTSGGPDTQYF
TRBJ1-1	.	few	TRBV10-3	TGTGCCATCAGTGCGGGGGGCACTGAAGCTTTCTTT	CAISAGGTEAFF
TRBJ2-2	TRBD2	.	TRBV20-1	TGCAGTGCTAGGGACCCCGGGACTAGCTTCACCGGGGAGCTGTTTTTT	CSARDPGTSFTGELFF
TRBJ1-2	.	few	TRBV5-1	TGCGCCAGCAGCTCTATTGGACGATATAGGCGGGGTAGTGGCTACACCTTC	CASSSIGRYRRGSGYTF
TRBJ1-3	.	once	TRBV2	TGTGCCAGCGGGACCCCTGGAAACACCATATATTTT	CASGTPGNTIYF
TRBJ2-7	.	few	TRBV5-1	TGCGCCAGCAGCTTGGACGGGGGATTATCCTACGAGCAGTACTTC	CASSLDGGLSYEQYF
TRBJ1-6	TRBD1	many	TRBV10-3	TGTGCCATCAGTGATAGGGGAGGGGGCGCCGACGATTCACCCCTCCACTTT	CAISDRGGGADDSPLHF
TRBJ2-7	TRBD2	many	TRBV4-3	TGCGCCAGCAGCCAACAGCTAGGCAGCGGGGGGATGAACGAGCAGTACTTC	CASSQQLGSGGMNEQYF
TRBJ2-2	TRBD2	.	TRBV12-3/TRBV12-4	TGTGCCGCCGGGGGGAGGAACACCGGGGAGCTGTTTTTT	CAAGGRNTGELFF
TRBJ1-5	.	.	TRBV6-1	TGTGCCAGCAGTGTTAGCAATCAGCCCCAGCATTTT	CASSVSNQPQHF
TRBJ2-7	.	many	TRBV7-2	TGTGCCAGCAGCTTAGCCTCCGGGCCCTACGAGCAGTACTTC	CASSLASGPYEQYF
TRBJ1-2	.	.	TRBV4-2	TGTGCCAGCAGCCCCGGTGGAGGTGGCTACACCTTC	CASSPGGGGYTF
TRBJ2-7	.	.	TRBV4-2	TGTGCCAGCAGGGAAGAACGCCAGCAGTACTTC	CASREERQQYF
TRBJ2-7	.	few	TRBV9	TGTGCCAGCAGCGTAGCCGGGACTGCCGCCTACGAGCAGTACTTC	CASSVAGTAAYEQYF
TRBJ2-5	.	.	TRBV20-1	TGCAGTGCTTCAAGCCCACAGGGTTTCGAAGAGACCCAGTACTTC	CSASSPQGFEETQYF
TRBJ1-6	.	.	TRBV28	TGTGCCAGCAGTTTTAATTGGTGGAGAAGCTCCTATAATTCACCCCTCCACTTT	CASSFNWWRSSYNSPLHF
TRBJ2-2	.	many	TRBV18	TGTGCCAGCTCACCACAACCAGACAACACCGGGGAGCTGTTTTTT	CASSPQPDNTGELFF